This TCR beta chain originates from a study of blood T cell repertoires in COVID-19. Study as a whole: The United States, Italy and Spain were the sources of the acute and convalescent COVID-19 samples.

Germline loops: CDR1 MNHEY, CDR2 SVGEGT. V lost 2 bases and J 0 bases, leaving 8 bases between the germline ends. The length of the CDR3 is 15 residues. As processed by the authors: Cell counts per sample came from amplifying reference gene primers. The table came from immunoSEQ multiplex PCR; TCRdb's copy has only in-frame clones and leaves some out. V and J calls and clone size are given by that table; D and trimming were obtained from the DNA. The data hold over 85,000 clones, with about 80% observed a single time. Sequenced sample: peripheral blood. The rearrangement joins TRBV6-2 or TRBV6-3 to TRBJ2-1; D is undetermined. The sequence was collected from a man between 65 and 80 years old with acute or convalescent COVID-19. CDR3 sequence (DNA): TGTGCCAGCAGTTACCGGGTAAGCTCCTACAATGAGCAGTTCTTC. Protein: CASSYRVSSYNEQFF.